The 10 T cell receptor beta chains listed next were all sequenced from one sample in a study of blood T cell repertoires in COVID-19. The repertoire was sequenced with immunoSEQ multiplex PCR; TCRdb's copy has only in-frame clones and lacks some. Counted here are 120,000 or so clones, roughly nine tenths occurring once; the ten biggest clones make up about 8%. Sequencing input: peripheral blood. The source is a man in his 70s who had recovered from COVID-19.

The chain uses TRBV18 and TRBJ2-1; 7 nucleotides match TRBD2. This CDR3 has 15 residues. After removal of 3 bases from V and 6 bases from J, the junction contained 8 bases not matched to a gene. Germline CDR1 and CDR2: KGHSH and LQKENI. The CDR3 sequence is CASSPAGLHFNEQFF. The CDR3 region has the DNA TGTGCCAGCTCACCTGCGGGACTACATTTCAATGAGCAGTTCTTC.

CDR3 nucleotide sequence: TGTGCCACCAGCGTACTCAGCGGGGGGGGAAGAAACATTCAGTACTTC. Translating it yields CATSVLSGGGRNIQYF. The genes are TRBV15 and TRBJ2-4, with TRBD2 identical over 10 bases. Germline-derived CDR1 and CDR2 are LNHNV and YYDKDF (reference sequence). Germline trimming cut 5 bases from V and 6 bases from J; bases unmatched to any gene: 10. The CDR3 has 16 amino acids.

V usage is TRBV3-1 (or the pseudogene TRBV3-2) and J usage is TRBJ2-2; 8 positions match TRBD2. CDR1 LGHDT and CDR2 YNNKEL come from the germline V gene (reference sequence). This CDR3 comprises 18 residues. V was pared by 0 bases and J by 2 bases, with 8 bases of the junction left unmatched. CDR3 sequence reads: CASSQDIAGGINTGELFF. The CDR3 nucleotides are TGTGCCAGCAGCCAAGATATTGCGGGAGGTATAAACACCGGGGAGCTGTTTTTT.

This clone was seen a handful of times. V usage is TRBV19 and J usage is TRBJ1-1; TRBD1 matches at 8 bases. After removal of 7 bases from V and 1 base from J, the junction contained 14 bases not matched to a gene. The CDR3 has 17 amino acids. CDR1 is LNHDA and CDR2 is SQIVND in the germline V gene (reference sequence). The CDR3 nucleotides are TGTGCCAGTAACCCCATCTGGGGACAGGTAACGAACACTGAAGCTTTCTTT. Residues: CASNPIWGQVTNTEAFF. Together with reference TRBV19 and TRBJ1-1, the CDR3 gives the full variable domain: DGGITQSPKYLFRKEGQNVTLSCEQNLNHDAMYWYRQDPGQGLRLIYYSQIVNDFQKGDIAEGYSVSREKKESFPLTVTSAQKNPTAFYLCASNPIWGQVTNTEAFFGQGTRLTVV.

The chain is built from TRBV7-3 and TRBJ2-1; 7 nucleotides line up with TRBD1. V dropped 6 bases and J dropped 5; count of bases not matched to a gene: 13. The germline V gene has CDR1 SGHTA and CDR2 FQGTGA. This CDR3 spans 16 amino acids. As DNA, the CDR3 is TGTGCCAGCAGTTTCGCCCCGGGACAGCGCAACAATGAGCAGTTCTTC. This translates into CASSFAPGQRNNEQFF. The full variable domain, rest sourced from reference TRBV7-3 and TRBJ2-1, is GAGVSQTPSNKVTEKGKYVELRCDPISGHTALYWYRQSLGQGPEFLIYFQGTGAADDSGLPNDRFFAVRPEGSVSTLKIQRTERGDSAVYLCASSFAPGQRNNEQFFGPGTRLTVL.

This rearrangement joins TRBV10-3 to TRBJ1-2, with 11 bases lining up with TRBD1. CDR1 and CDR2 (germline): ENHRY, SYGVKD. V was clipped by 9 bases and J by 8 bases; unmatched bases: 11. The CDR3 consists of 14 residues. The CDR3 nucleotides are TGTGCCATTCTACCGGGACAGGGGGAAGGAGGCTACACCTTC. Residues: CAILPGQGEGGYTF.

This clone was seen just once. The genes are TRBV19 and TRBJ1-2; D might be TRBD1 (5 bases). The ends were cut back, 0 bases at V and 10 bases at J, with 12 bases in the middle. The CDR3 runs 13 residues. Germline V gene sequence: CDR1 LNHDA, CDR2 SQIVND (reference sequence). For the CDR3, the DNA is TGTGCCAGTAGTATAGAACCCGGGACTTTCTACACCTTC. It is translated as CASSIEPGTFYTF.

The CDR3 DNA reads TGTGCCTGGAGTTTATGGGAAGGGGGCAATCAGCCCCAGCATTTT. This sequence encodes CAWSLWEGGNQPQHF. This chain uses TRBV30 with TRBJ1-5; the D gene is possibly TRBD1 (5 bases). The CDR3 loop spans 15 amino acids. Trimming pared 2 bases from V and 2 bases from J, leaving 13 bases between. In germline, CDR1 is GTSNPN, CDR2 SVGIG (reference sequence).

V usage is TRBV6-5 and J usage is TRBJ2-7; D gene uncertain. In germline, CDR1 is MNHEY, CDR2 SVGAGI. Trimming shortened V by 3 bases and J by 0 bases, and 6 bases separated the two germline ends. The CDR3 covers 13 residues. The CDR3 sequence: CASSYEISYEQYF. DNA of the CDR3: TGTGCCAGCAGTTATGAGATCTCCTACGAGCAGTACTTC.

The V call is TRBV19, the J call TRBJ2-1; 8 bases match TRBD1. With 4 bases clipped from V and 10 bases from J, the junction kept 15 bases outside the gene matches. Germline V lookup: CDR1 LNHDA, CDR2 SQIVND (reference sequence). This CDR3 contains 16 residues. CDR3 sequence (DNA): TGTGCCAGTAGTAGGCAGGGGGCGGCTTTCGGGCGGGAGCAGTTCTTC. Protein: CASSRQGAAFGREQFF. The entire variable domain, with the rest obtained from reference TRBV19 and TRBJ2-1, is as follows: DGGITQSPKYLFRKEGQNVTLSCEQNLNHDAMYWYRQDPGQGLRLIYYSQIVNDFQKGDIAEGYSVSREKKESFPLTVTSAQKNPTAFYLCASSRQGAAFGREQFFGPGTRLTVL.